The following is a T cell receptor (beta chain) sequence with its context. Its antigen is currently unknown. Sorting recovered naive CD8 T cells on a CD8+CD4-CCR7+CD45RA+ profile. The entry originates in a study of molecular identifiers for immune sequencing clone quantification. Study background: Five aliquots were made in replicates from the RNA of approximately 20,000 or 98,000 naive CD8 cells, and four were sequenced. The study's findings and limits: Spiked Jurkat TCR RNA from one cell was reportedly detectable among about a million naive cells.

CDR3 size: 21 residues. With 2 bases clipped from V and 3 bases from J, the junction kept 21 bases outside the gene matches. Germline V gene lookup returns CDR1 DFQATT and CDR2 SNEGSKA (reference sequence). Methods described previously, with TCR primers listed, were used for bulk TCR libraries. One entry per CDR3 protein results from TCRdb running MiXCR on the PCR reads. The data hold about 630,000 distinct CDR3 sequences, with 25% observed a single time. The origin of this receptor is a human donor in good health. Some libraries in this study had Jurkat cell RNA spiked in. The gene calls are TRBV20-1 and TRBJ2-2, with 10 bases lining up with TRBD2. Source material: naive CD8+ T cells from blood, with Jurkat cell RNA spiked in. Subset noted: FACS-sorted CD8+CD4-CCR7+CD45RA+ naive T cells. CDR3 bases: TGCAGTGCTAGAACCACTGGGGATACGGCTAGCGGGAGAGCCCACACCGGGGAGCTGTTTTTT. As protein: CSARTTGDTASGRAHTGELFF.